The 9 T cell receptor beta chains below all came from one sample that was sequenced in a study of blood T cells in healthy people across ages. Sample-barcoded 5' priming and a J-beta primer mix drove a second PCR of roughly 7 to 11 cycles. TCRdb re-called the 5' RACE reads through MiXCR, storing one row per CDR3 protein. The sample has 1.5 million to 2 million distinct CDR3 sequences, about 30% seen once; the top ten hold 6.5% to 8.5%. Input material: blood. Receptors were obtained from a woman aged 30 to 39 in good health.

The chain couples TRBV20-1 to TRBJ2-7, with 8 bases identical to TRBD2. The CDR3 is made up of 16 amino acids. J was trimmed by 1 base and V by 0 bases; bases with no gene match: 8. Germline V CDR1 and CDR2: DFQATT, SNEGSKA (reference sequence). The CDR3 sequence is CSARDFRVAGSYEQYF. The CDR3 region has the DNA TGCAGTGCTAGAGATTTTCGTGTAGCGGGGTCCTACGAGCAGTACTTC.

The CDR3 DNA sequence: TGTGCCAGCAGTTACGGACAGAGGACCGGCTACACCTTC. This codes for CASSYGQRTGYTF. The rearrangement joins TRBV6-5 to TRBJ1-2; a possible D gene is TRBD1 (6 bases). Trimming removed 2 bases at V and 8 bases at J, with 12 bases between. Germline CDR1 is MNHEY and CDR2 is SVGAGI. The CDR3 runs to 13 residues.

The genes are TRBV4-1 and TRBJ2-7; D is undetermined. This CDR3 is built from 16 residues. Germline-derived CDR1 and CDR2 are MGHRA and YSYEKL. V was cut by 1 base and J by 4 bases, with 17 bases left in between. The CDR3: CASSQVHDPSMYEQYF. CDR3 coding DNA: TGCGCCAGCAGCCAAGTTCACGACCCCTCGATGTACGAGCAGTACTTC.

This chain links TRBV7-2 with TRBJ1-1, with no clear D. V lost 5 bases and J lost 4, with 14 bases in between. The CDR3 is 14 residues long. Germline V gene sequence: CDR1 SGHTA, CDR2 FQGNSA. The CDR3, as DNA: TGTGCCAGCAGCATGACATGGAAGGGCACTGAAGCTTTCTTT. Its protein product is CASSMTWKGTEAFF.

Remarks on this clonotype: This may be a read error: a much more frequent sequence differs by one nucleotide. V and J are TRBV7-2 and TRBJ2-1; D is ambiguous. V shed 6 bases and J shed 1 base, with 16 bases lying between them. Looked up from germline, CDR1 is SGHTA and CDR2 is FQGNSA. This CDR3 is 16 amino acids long. This CDR3 reads CASSSDGPTSYNEQFF. CDR3 in DNA: TGTGCCAGCAGTTCTGACGGACCGACTTCCTACAATGAGCAGTTCTTC. Drawing the rest from reference TRBV7-2 and TRBJ2-1, the complete variable domain is GAGVSQSPSNKVTEKGKDVELRCDPISGHTALYWYRQSLGQGLEFLIYFQGNSAPDKSGLPSDRFSAERTGGSVSTLTIQRTQQEDSAVYLCASSSDGPTSYNEQFFGPGTRLTVL.

Note on this clonotype: Since a much larger clone is just one base distant, this may be a read error. The chain combines TRBV6-5 with TRBJ2-1; the D call may be TRBD1 or TRBD2 (7 bases each). The CDR3 is 14 amino acids. Trimming cost V 2 bases and J 8 bases, with 13 bases left between them. Germline V gene sequence: CDR1 MNHEY, CDR2 SVGAGI. CDR3 sequence: CASSYHRGGDEQFF. CDR3 in DNA: TGTGCCAGCAGTTACCACAGGGGAGGGGATGAGCAGTTCTTC.

Notes on this clonotype: A read error may account for a junction end that differs from germline. This chain uses TRBV20-1 with TRBJ2-7; no firm D call. Germline assignment: CDR1 DFQATT and CDR2 SNEGSKA (reference sequence). This CDR3 comprises 13 residues. The CDR3 spells CSAGPGLSYGQYF. The CDR3 DNA sequence: TGCAGTGCTGGACCGGGTCTTTCCTACGGGCAGTACTTC.

In the case of this clonotype: The junction departs from germline at one end; a sequencing error may be responsible. This rearrangement joins TRBV29-1 to TRBJ2-6; D is ambiguous. This CDR3 contains 13 residues. The V gene's germline CDR1 is SQVTM and CDR2 ANQGSEA. CDR3 amino acids: CGVTTSGANVLTF. CDR3 coding DNA: TGCGGCGTCACTACTTCTGGGGCCAACGTCCTGACTTTC. Using reference TRBV29-1 and TRBJ2-6 for the parts outside the CDR3, the full variable domain is SAVISQKPSRDICQRGTSLTIQCQVDSQVTMMFWYRQQPGQSLTLIATANQGSEATYESGFVIDKFPISRPNLTFSTLTVSNMSPEDSSIYLCGVTTSGANVLTFGAGSRLTVL.

This clonotype was observed a handful of times. This chain links TRBV27 with TRBJ2-5; D not resolved. Germline CDR1 and CDR2: MNHEY and SMNVEV (reference sequence). The CDR3 length is 13 residues. Trimming stripped 3 bases from V and 4 bases from J, with 9 bases between. The CDR3 reads CASSFSSRETQYF. The CDR3 nucleotides are TGTGCCAGCAGTTTTTCTAGTCGAGAGACCCAGTACTTC.